This T cell receptor (beta chain) was obtained from a study of T cell responses to AZD1222 COVID-19 vaccine. The study's findings and limits: Only a handful of AZD1222 recipients, five to seven in all, had baseline seropositivity. There were repertoire samples only from the period after the peak T cell response. Donors were mostly white British, more females; clonal diversity possibly underestimated. Regions 160-218 and 743-854 held dominance among vaccine-associated CD4 TCRs, which spanned spike.

CDR3 size: 13 residues. J was trimmed by 2 bases and V by 9 bases; bases with no gene match: 4. In germline, CDR1 is SGHTA, CDR2 FQGNSA. Comments on this clone: The antigen remains unidentified.

Method: immunoSEQ multiplex PCR; TCRdb's copy keeps in-frame clones and lacks some. The profile covers just under 150,000 clones, with 86% appearing a single time and around 5% taken by the ten largest. The receptor comes from an adult who received the AZD1222 COVID-19 vaccine. Sample: peripheral blood, taken 28 days after the second AZD1222 dose. V gene TRBV7-2 combines with J gene TRBJ2-7, with 10 bases matching TRBD1. The CDR3 protein is CASSGTGAYEQYF. The CDR3 bases are TGTGCCAGTTCCGGGACAGGGGCCTACGAGCAGTACTTC.